This entry lists 11 T cell receptor beta chains sequenced from one sample in a study of T cells in Graves' hyperthyroidism and ophthalmopathy. Amplification targeted TCR beta CDR3 regions from RNA transcripts. First-round RT-PCR of the TCR CDR3 relied on the HTBI primer set. TCRdb redid the calling of the multiplex PCR reads with MiXCR, one entry per CDR3 protein. The sample shows approximately 400,000 distinct CDR3 sequences, more than 15% of them seen only once. Sequenced: blood. These receptors all come from a woman under 30 with Graves' hyperthyroidism.

This chain links TRBV20-1 with TRBJ1-1; 9 nucleotides match TRBD1. CDR3 length equals 14 residues. Germline V lookup: CDR1 DFQATT, CDR2 SNEGSKA (reference sequence). The V and J ends lost 3 bases and 1 base, in that order; junction bases with no gene match: 3. In DNA form, the CDR3 reads TGCAGTGCTAGGGACAGGGGCCGGAACACTGAAGCTTTCTTT. Translated, it gives CSARDRGRNTEAFF.

The chain recombines TRBV6-4 with TRBJ2-3; possibly TRBD1 for D (5 bases). V was shortened by 3 bases and J by 0 bases, with 10 bases between the two germline ends. CDR1 is MRHNA and CDR2 is SNTAGT in the germline V gene. The CDR3 totals 15 residues. DNA of the CDR3: TGTGCCAGCAGTGAAGGGGCGTATAGCACAGATACGCAGTATTTT. It yields the protein CASSEGAYSTDTQYF.

This chain connects TRBV20-1 to TRBJ2-2; D might be TRBD2 (6 bases). Germline lookup yields CDR1 DFQATT and CDR2 SNEGSKA (reference sequence). V was shortened by 0 bases and J by 1 base, with 12 bases between the two germline ends. The CDR3 is made up of 16 amino acids. The CDR3 region has the DNA TGCAGTGCTAGAGATATTAAGCGGGTGAACACCGGGGAGCTGTTTTTT. This sequence encodes CSARDIKRVNTGELFF.

This clonotype was counted at least ten times. J is TRBJ1-5 and V is TRBV28, with D possibly being TRBD1 (6 bases). CDR1 and CDR2 from the germline V gene are MDHEN and SYDVKM. V was clipped by 3 bases and J by 1 base, with 25 bases between them. There are 20 residues in the CDR3. CDR3 DNA: TGTGCCAGCAGTTTGGGAGAGTGGACAGCCCCTTCAATAAGCAATCAGCCCCAGCATTTT. Residues: CASSLGEWTAPSISNQPQHF. Combining the CDR3 with reference TRBV28 and TRBJ1-5 gives the whole variable domain DVKVTQSSRYLVKRTGEKVFLECVQDMDHENMFWYRQDPGLGLRLIYFSYDVKMKEKGDIPEGYSVSREKKERFSLILESASTNQTSMYLCASSLGEWTAPSISNQPQHFGDGTRLSIL.

V is TRBV6-2 or TRBV6-3 and J is TRBJ2-1; 14 positions match TRBD2. The J segment lost 15 bases and the V segment lost 4 bases, leaving 5 bases of the junction unmatched. CDR3 length equals 13 residues. Germline values: CDR1 MNHEY, CDR2 SVGEGT. The CDR3 protein is CASSLGLAGDLFF. CDR3 sequence (DNA): TGTGCCAGCAGTTTGGGACTAGCGGGGGACCTGTTCTTC.

Many counts were recorded for this clonotype. This chain connects TRBV3-1 to TRBJ1-3, with TRBD1 identical over 8 bases. The V and J ends lost 2 bases and 10 bases, in that order; junction bases with no gene match: 1. CDR1 is LGHDT, CDR2 YNNKEL, per germline (reference sequence). This CDR3 has 12 amino acids. The CDR3 DNA follows: TGTGCCAGCAGCCAAAGGACAGGGACCATATATTTT. It is translated as CASSQRTGTIYF. Full variable domain (remainder filled in from reference TRBV3-1 and TRBJ1-3): DTAVSQTPKYLVTQMGNDKSIKCEQNLGHDTMYWYKQDSKKFLKIMFSYNNKELIINETVPNRFSPKSPDKAHLNLHINSLELGDSAVYFCASSQRTGTIYFGEGSWLTVV.

This clonotype was recorded many times. V gene TRBV12-3 or TRBV12-4 combines with J gene TRBJ1-1; 9 nucleotides align to TRBD1. V shed 10 bases, J shed 5 bases, and the junction held 8 bases outside the gene matches. The CDR3 consists of 13 residues. CDR3 loop: CATSRTGVTEAFF. The DNA of the CDR3 is TGTGCCACCAGCAGGACAGGGGTTACTGAAGCTTTCTTT.

This clonotype was detected many times. This sequence joins TRBV12-3 or TRBV12-4 and TRBJ2-1; 9 bases match TRBD2. Germline trimming cut 6 bases from V and 5 bases from J; bases unmatched to any gene: 11. There are 16 residues in the CDR3. CDR3 sequence: CASRSSRAGGNNEQFF. The CDR3 DNA reads TGTGCCAGCAGGTCGAGTCGGGCGGGGGGGAACAATGAGCAGTTCTTC.

There are many counts of this clonotype. The chain couples TRBV7-3 to TRBJ1-1; maybe TRBD1 (6 bases). From germline, CDR1 is SGHTA and CDR2 FQGTGA. The ends were cut back, 5 bases at V and 10 bases at J, with 17 bases in the middle. This CDR3 has 13 amino acids. The CDR3 DNA is TGTGCCAGCAGCCGTTCAAACAGGGAAGGAGCTTTCTTT. This sequence encodes CASSRSNREGAFF.

The chain links TRBV6-1 to TRBJ2-3; the D gene is possibly TRBD1 (5 bases). CDR1 MNHNS and CDR2 SASEGT come from the germline V gene. Trimming cost V 6 bases and J 0 bases, with 10 bases left between them. The CDR3 sequence is 14 residues long. CDR3 in DNA: TGTGCCAGCAGACAAAGGGGTAGCACAGATACGCAGTATTTT. It yields the protein CASRQRGSTDTQYF.

This clonotype was seen many times. This chain links TRBV20-1 with TRBJ2-6, with TRBD2 identical over 11 bases. With V trimmed by 3 bases and J by 0 bases, 4 bases remained unmatched. This CDR3 has 17 residues. Germline V gene sequence: CDR1 DFQATT, CDR2 SNEGSKA (reference sequence). The CDR3: CSARAGTSGSGANVLTF. The CDR3 DNA reads TGCAGTGCTAGGGCCGGGACTAGCGGCTCTGGGGCCAACGTCCTGACTTTC.